This T cell receptor (beta chain) was identified during a study of T cells after yellow fever vaccination. V dropped 5 bases and J dropped 2 bases, with 11 bases sitting between them. The CDR3 is 13 residues long. Germline loops: CDR1 DFQATT, CDR2 SNEGSKA (reference sequence). TCRdb reprocessed the 5' RACE reads via MiXCR and lists one record per CDR3 protein. The sample records 110,000 to 150,000 distinct CDR3 sequences, less than 8.5% being singletons. The sample holds a few counts of this clonotype. This chain uses TRBV20-1 with TRBJ2-3; D gene ambiguous. The TCR sequence derives from a man aged 25-45 years who received the YFV17D yellow fever vaccine. The sample in question was CD4+ T cells sorted from PBMCs, obtained 10 days after the yellow fever booster vaccination. The CDR3 sequence is CSALGPDTDTQYF. In DNA, the CDR3 is TGCAGTGCTCTCGGGCCAGACACAGATACGCAGTATTTT.